A selection of T cell receptor beta chains follows, all from one sample in a study of beta chain features in type 1 diabetes. Assay used: immunoSEQ multiplex PCR; TCRdb lists only in-frame clones, some missing. Of 240,000 or so clones in the sample, approximately 14% were seen once. Sequencing was performed on naive CD4+ T cells from blood. The receptors were sampled from a man in his thirties or forties with type 1 diabetes. Both conserved end residues are part of each CDR3. D genes are given only for firm matches. For some rows the clone size is stated as once, few or many, or as a class when expanded; others skip it.

DNA,CDR3,D,V,J,size
TGTGCCATTCTACAGGGGAAAGGGCAGCCCCAGCATTTT,CAILQGKGQPQHF,TRBD1,TRBV6-6,TRBJ1-5,-
TGTGCCAGCAGCGTCGGTCTCGGGGGGGGAAGGACTGAAGCTTTCTTT,CASSVGLGGGRTEAFF,-,TRBV9,TRBJ1-1,-
TGTGCCAGCAGTGGGACAGTTAATGAAAAACTGTTTTTT,CASSGTVNEKLFF,-,TRBV6-1,TRBJ1-4,once
TGCGCCAGCAGCCAAGAGGGACAGGGGTATGGCTACACCTTC,CASSQEGQGYGYTF,TRBD1,TRBV4-1,TRBJ1-2,few
TGTGCCTGGAGAGGAGGGGGCCTGCGCGGGAAAGGCCAAGAGACCCAGTACTTC,CAWRGGGLRGKGQETQYF,-,TRBV30,TRBJ2-5,-
TGTGCCAGCAGCTTAGGGGGCCCAGATACGCAGTATTTT,CASSLGGPDTQYF,-,TRBV11-1,TRBJ2-3,-
TGTGCCTGGAGTGTAGGCAGGGCTGATGAGCAGTTCTTC,CAWSVGRADEQFF,-,TRBV30,TRBJ2-1,-
TGCAGCGTAGAAAGGGAACAGGGGGGTCGAGAGACCCAGTACTTC,CSVEREQGGRETQYF,TRBD1,TRBV29-1,TRBJ2-5,few
TGCGCCAGCAGCCCTCCCACTAGCGGGTTTCAAGAGACCCAGTACTTC,CASSPPTSGFQETQYF,TRBD2,TRBV4-1,TRBJ2-5,few
TGTGCCATCAGCCCGGGACAGGGGTCCTACGAGCAGTACTTC,CAISPGQGSYEQYF,TRBD1,TRBV10-3,TRBJ2-7,few
TGTGCCAGCAGTTACCGCCTAGCCGAAAGGTCGCATTTT,CASSYRLAERSHF,-,TRBV6-6,TRBJ2-3,few
TGCGCCAGCAGCCGCAGTCGAGGTGTCAAATACAATGAGCAGTTCTTC,CASSRSRGVKYNEQFF,-,TRBV5-1,TRBJ2-1,-
TGTGCCAGCCCAACGATGGGACAGATCTACGAGCAGTACTTC,CASPTMGQIYEQYF,TRBD1,TRBV25-1,TRBJ2-7,-
TGTGCCAGCAGAGGGACTAGCGGCTCAAGAGAGCAGTTCTTC,CASRGTSGSREQFF,TRBD2,TRBV6-5,TRBJ2-1,-
TGTGCCAGCAGCCCACCATGGACAGCCCCAACGTACAATGAGCAGTTCTTC,CASSPPWTAPTYNEQFF,-,TRBV7-9,TRBJ2-1,-
TGTGCCAGCAGTTTACCCAGCTCTGGGGCCAACGTCCTGACTTTC,CASSLPSSGANVLTF,-,TRBV28,TRBJ2-6,few
TGTGCCAGCAGGATTGGTTGGACAGGGGACTACGAGCAGTACTTC,CASRIGWTGDYEQYF,TRBD1,TRBV2,TRBJ2-7,-
TGTGCCAGCAGGGCACAGGGTTTCTTGACTGAAGCTTTCTTT,CASRAQGFLTEAFF,-,TRBV2,TRBJ1-1,few
TGTGCCAGCTCATTCCTACAGGGGGCGAGAGATACGCAGTATTTT,CASSFLQGARDTQYF,TRBD1,TRBV18,TRBJ2-3,few
TGCGCCAGCAGGGAGGGCTACGAGCAGTACTTC,CASREGYEQYF,-,TRBV4-1,TRBJ2-7,few
TGTGCCAGCAGTGAAGAGCACAGGGTGAACGAGCAGTACTTC,CASSEEHRVNEQYF,-,TRBV6-1,TRBJ2-7,-
TGTGCCAGCAGGTCAGCGGGAGAGGGCTACAATGAGCAGTTCTTC,CASRSAGEGYNEQFF,TRBD2,TRBV28,TRBJ2-1,-
TGTGCCAGCAGCCCGGGACTAGCGGGGATGAAAGATACGCAGTATTTT,CASSPGLAGMKDTQYF,TRBD2,TRBV11-3,TRBJ2-3,-
TGTGCCAGCAGCGTAGGGGCTGATTATGGCTACACCTTC,CASSVGADYGYTF,-,TRBV9,TRBJ1-2,few
TGCAGCGTTGAAGATCACACAGGGCACGGACTAGCGGGATGGATGAACTCCTACAATGAGCAGTTCTTC,CSVEDHTGHGLAGWMNSYNEQFF,TRBD2,TRBV29-1,TRBJ2-1,few
TGTGCCACCAGCACTTCCGGGGGTAGTTGGAACACTGAAGCTTTCTTT,CATSTSGGSWNTEAFF,-,TRBV15,TRBJ1-1,few
TGTGCCAGCAGCGCCAGCCGGGGTGGGGGGACTGAAGCTTTCTTT,CASSASRGGGTEAFF,-,TRBV9,TRBJ1-1,few
TGTGCCAGCAGTGGTGAGGGAGGGGATACGCAGTATTTT,CASSGEGGDTQYF,TRBD2,TRBV6-5,TRBJ2-3,-
TGTGCCATCAGTGAGGGACAGAGCTCTGGAAACACCATATATTTT,CAISEGQSSGNTIYF,-,TRBV10-3,TRBJ1-3,few
TGTGCCAGCAGCGGCCCGGAGAGCACTAAAGAGACCCAGTACTTC,CASSGPESTKETQYF,-,TRBV5-6,TRBJ2-5,-
TGTGCCAGCAGCCCCGACAGGAACTATGGCTACACCTTC,CASSPDRNYGYTF,-,TRBV11-2,TRBJ1-2,few
TGTGCCAGCAGTAAGGGACAGGGTCACTACGAGCAGTACTTC,CASSKGQGHYEQYF,TRBD1,TRBV6-5,TRBJ2-7,-
TGTGCTAGTGGGGGGGCCCGACAGCCCCAGCATTTT,CASGGARQPQHF,-,TRBV12-5,TRBJ1-5,few
TGTGCCAGCAGCCCGTACTCCCAAGAGACCCAGTACTTC,CASSPYSQETQYF,-,TRBV6-5,TRBJ2-5,few
TGCGCCAGCAGCCAAGCGTTCAATCAGCCCCAGCATTTT,CASSQAFNQPQHF,-,TRBV4-1,TRBJ1-5,-
TGTGCCATCAGTGTACAGAAAAACACTGAAGCTTTCTTT,CAISVQKNTEAFF,-,TRBV10-3,TRBJ1-1,-
TGCAGCGGAGCGGAGGGCCCAGGAGGCGGTGAGCAGTTCTTC,CSGAEGPGGGEQFF,-,TRBV29-1,TRBJ2-1,-
TGTGCCAGTAGTATAGTTTCCGGGGGAGCCTACGAGCAGTACTTC,CASSIVSGGAYEQYF,-,TRBV19,TRBJ2-7,-
TGTGCCAGCAGCCCCAGGGGCGCTGAAGCTTTCTTT,CASSPRGAEAFF,-,TRBV6-5,TRBJ1-1,few
TGTGCCAGCAGTTACTCTGCAGGGGACTACGAGCAGTACTTC,CASSYSAGDYEQYF,-,TRBV6-5,TRBJ2-7,-
TGCGCCAGCAGCTTGGGGTTTCAGGGTCTCGGAAACACTGAAGCTTTCTTT,CASSLGFQGLGNTEAFF,-,TRBV5-1,TRBJ1-1,-
TGTGCCAGCAGTTTAGAAGTGGGCAAACTGTTTTTT,CASSLEVGKLFF,-,TRBV7-2,TRBJ1-4,few
TGTGCCAGCAGCTTCCCTGGGCGTCCCTCGGTAGCTTTCTTT,CASSFPGRPSVAFF,-,TRBV7-9,TRBJ1-1,few
TGTGCCAGCAGTTTCAACAGGGGCGGCGAGCAGTACTTC,CASSFNRGGEQYF,TRBD1,TRBV27,TRBJ2-7,-
TGTGCCATCGGGGGCAACGAGCAGTACTTC,CAIGGNEQYF,-,TRBV10-3,TRBJ2-7,few
TGTGCCAGCAGTGAATTCCCACGCGCGTACCAAGAGACCCAGTACTTC,CASSEFPRAYQETQYF,-,TRBV25-1,TRBJ2-5,few
TGTGCCAGCAGTGCAGGGACAGGCCAGGCTCGGACTGAAGCTTTCTTT,CASSAGTGQARTEAFF,TRBD1,TRBV27,TRBJ1-1,-
TGTGCCAGCAGCCCCAGGACAGGATCCTACAATGAGCAGTTCTTC,CASSPRTGSYNEQFF,TRBD1,TRBV9,TRBJ2-1,few
TGTGCCAGCAGCTTTACAGGGGGTGGCAACTATGGCTACACCTTC,CASSFTGGGNYGYTF,TRBD1,TRBV7-9,TRBJ1-2,-
TGCGCCAGCAGCTTGGAAGGGGGCAAAGAGACCCAGTACTTC,CASSLEGGKETQYF,TRBD1,TRBV5-1,TRBJ2-5,-